One and the same sample provided the 20 T cell receptor beta chains below, sequenced in a study of cytomegalovirus exposure and HLA in healthy donors. PCR involved 60 Vbeta and 13 Jbeta primers. Libraries were prepared by immunoSEQ multiplex PCR; TCRdb keeps only in-frame clonotypes and omits some of them. The repertoire holds about 140,000 clones, with around 79% as singletons. The sequenced sample was PBMCs. These TCRs come from a woman aged 50 to 60 in good health and CMV-seropositive.

This clone showed up just a few times. This chain joins TRBV2 and TRBJ2-1; 10 positions agree with TRBD1. Germline V gene data show CDR1 as SNHLY and CDR2 as FYNNEI. The CDR3 loop spans 13 amino acids. Trimming cost V 6 bases and J 8 bases; bases outside gene matches: 4. As DNA, the CDR3 is TGTGCCAGCAGCCGGGACAGGGGCGATGAGCAGTTCTTC. Its protein product is CASSRDRGDEQFF.

This chain uses TRBV7-3 with TRBJ2-2, with D maybe TRBD1 (5 bases). V lost 5 bases to trimming and J lost 1 base, with 8 bases between them. Germline V gene data show CDR1 as SGHTA and CDR2 as FQGTGA. This CDR3 is 14 amino acids long. CDR3: CASSVTGNTGELFF. The CDR3 nucleotides read TGTGCCAGCAGCGTTACAGGGAACACCGGGGAGCTGTTTTTT.

The gene calls are TRBV11-2 and TRBJ1-2; the match to TRBD1 covers 7 bases. The CDR3 loop spans 15 amino acids. V gave up 3 bases and J gave up 8 bases; unmatched junction bases: 12. Germline values: CDR1 SGHAT, CDR2 FQNNGV. CDR3 nucleotide sequence: TGTGCCAGCAGCTTCAACCGGGACAGCCTAGAGGGCTACACCTTC. It specifies CASSFNRDSLEGYTF.

The chain carries TRBV2 and TRBJ2-1; tentatively, D is TRBD1 (6 bases). V shed 6 bases and J shed 2 bases, with 11 bases lying between them. The CDR3 totals 14 residues. Germline-derived CDR1 and CDR2 are SNHLY and FYNNEI. In DNA, the CDR3 is TGTGCCAGCAGGGACCAGGGGACCTACAATGAGCAGTTCTTC. As protein: CASRDQGTYNEQFF.

The V call is TRBV6-5, the J call TRBJ1-2; tentatively, D is TRBD1 (5 bases). CDR1 and CDR2 (germline): MNHEY, SVGAGI. The CDR3 contains 14 residues. Trimming took 3 bases from V and 2 from J, leaving 10 bases between them. The DNA of the CDR3 is TGTGCCAGCAGTTATGACCCAGGGAACTATGGCTACACCTTC. Its protein is CASSYDPGNYGYTF.

V and J are TRBV6-1 and TRBJ2-5; 10 nucleotides match TRBD1. In germline, CDR1 is MNHNS, CDR2 SASEGT. This CDR3 is 15 amino acids long. The trim removed 10 bases at V and 5 bases at J, leaving 13 bases unmatched. CDR3 DNA sequence: TGTGCCATCGATAGGACAGGGGGTCCTTTGGAGACCCAGTACTTC. Translated, it gives CAIDRTGGPLETQYF.

A few counts support this clone. The genes are TRBV4-3 and TRBJ1-1, with D unclear. Trimming took off 3 bases at V and 4 bases at J, with 6 bases between the two ends. The CDR3 sequence is 12 residues long. Germline CDR1 is LGHNA and CDR2 is YSLEER. The CDR3 coding sequence is TGCGCCAGCAGCCAGGGGAGCACTGAAGCTTTCTTT. Encoded protein: CASSQGSTEAFF.

This clone was picked up a small number of times. V and J are TRBV2 and TRBJ2-1; 8 bases line up with TRBD2. The CDR3 totals 15 residues. Trimming at V came to 7 bases and at J to 0 bases, leaving 5 bases not matched to a gene. CDR1 and CDR2 (germline): SNHLY, FYNNEI. The CDR3 loop is CASTQTSVSYNEQFF. The CDR3 DNA sequence: TGTGCCAGCACCCAGACTAGCGTCTCCTACAATGAGCAGTTCTTC.

The J gene is TRBJ1-6, the V gene TRBV6-5; the D gene is possibly TRBD1 (5 bases). The V gene lost 4 bases and the J gene lost 1 base, with 11 bases spanning the gap. Germline V gene lookup returns CDR1 MNHEY and CDR2 SVGAGI. The CDR3 covers 16 residues. The CDR3 nucleotides read TGTGCCAGCAGTTTGGGGCGCAGGTCCTATAATTCACCCCTCCACTTT. Translated: CASSLGRRSYNSPLHF.

This clone was recorded once. The chain has TRBV5-4 and TRBJ1-3; D is perhaps TRBD1 (6 bases). The V end was cut by 2 bases, the J end by 4 bases, with 7 bases between. Germline V gene data show CDR1 as SGHNT and CDR2 as YYREEE (reference sequence). This CDR3 has 13 residues. The CDR3 spells CASSLQGGNTIYF. CDR3 nucleotide sequence: TGTGCCAGCAGCTTACAGGGCGGAAACACCATATATTTT.

This chain uses TRBV5-3 with TRBJ2-4, with a tentative D call TRBD2 (5 bases). TRBV5-3 is placed among ORFs of uncertain function. V was clipped by 4 bases and J by 0 bases, with 14 bases between them. CDR3 length: 16 amino acids. CDR3 sequence (DNA): TGTGCCAGAAGCACCCGGGATACCCTAGCCAAAAACATTCAGTACTTC. It specifies CARSTRDTLAKNIQYF.

The CDR3 loop is CASSLTGGHSYEQYF. The CDR3 DNA reads TGCGCCAGCAGCTTAACAGGGGGCCACTCCTACGAGCAGTACTTC. The chain couples TRBV5-1 to TRBJ2-7; 9 nucleotides agree with TRBD1. V trimming: 2 bases; J trimming: 0 bases; junction bases outside the gene matches: 3. The germline CDR1 and CDR2 sequences are SGHRS and YFSETQ. The CDR3 has 15 amino acids.

The rearrangement uses TRBV25-1 and TRBJ1-2; unclear D gene. The V and J ends lost 7 bases and 8 bases respectively, with 14 bases between them. CDR1 and CDR2 from the germline V gene are MGHDK and SYGVNS. The CDR3 runs 12 residues. CDR3 sequence (DNA): TGTGCCAGCAAGATATCGACGGGAGGCTACACCTTC. Translation: CASKISTGGYTF.

The chain is built from TRBV20-1 and TRBJ1-2; D may be TRBD1 (6 bases). Germline CDR1 DFQATT, CDR2 SNEGSKA (reference sequence). V lost 3 bases and J lost 4, with 6 bases in between. The CDR3 spans 11 residues. CDR3 coding DNA: TGCAGTGCTAGGGGGGCCTATGGCTACACCTTC. Translating it yields CSARGAYGYTF.

This chain uses TRBV5-6 with TRBJ2-7, with D maybe TRBD1 (6 bases). V lost 7 bases, J lost 0 bases, and 8 bases lay in between. This CDR3 contains 12 residues. Germline V gene data show CDR1 as SGHDT and CDR2 as YYEEEE. CDR3 nucleotides: TGTGCCAGCGCGGACAGCTCCTACGAGCAGTACTTC. Translated: CASADSSYEQYF.

This chain connects TRBV15 to TRBJ1-4; TRBD1 might be the D (6 bases). Germline V CDR1 and CDR2: LNHNV, YYDKDF (reference sequence). CDR3 length: 13 residues. Trimming removed 8 bases from V and 4 bases from J, with 11 bases in between. CDR3: CATQRGFNEKLFF. DNA for the CDR3: TGTGCCACCCAGAGGGGGTTTAATGAAAAACTGTTTTTT.

The CDR3 is CAWSGDRVGYF. DNA for the CDR3: TGTGCCTGGAGTGGGGACAGGGTCGGGTATTTT. The J gene is TRBJ2-3, the V gene TRBV30; TRBD1 agrees at 9 bases. V trimming: 1 base; J trimming: 14 bases; junction bases outside the gene matches: 4. Germline V gene sequence: CDR1 GTSNPN, CDR2 SVGIG (reference sequence). The CDR3 sequence is 11 residues long.

CDR3 nucleotides: TGTGCCACCAGCAGATCGTACAGGGAGACCCAGTACTTC. It codes for CATSRSYRETQYF. The genes are TRBV15 and TRBJ2-5, with D possibly being TRBD1 (5 bases). The germline V gene has CDR1 LNHNV and CDR2 YYDKDF (reference sequence). The length of the CDR3 is 13 residues. Deletions cut 2 bases from V and 5 bases from J, with 9 bases between.

The chain recombines TRBV29-1 with TRBJ2-5, with unresolved D. This CDR3 is built from 11 residues. V was pared by 3 bases and J by 9 bases, with 11 bases between. In germline, CDR1 is SQVTM, CDR2 ANQGSEA. The DNA for the CDR3 is TGCAGCGTTGATCATAATCAGTCCCAGTACTTC. Its protein is CSVDHNQSQYF.

This chain uses TRBV28 with TRBJ1-3; 8 bases are shared with TRBD1. With 9 bases clipped from V and 1 base from J, the junction kept 26 bases outside the gene matches. Per germline, CDR1 MDHEN and CDR2 SYDVKM. This CDR3 is built from 21 residues. CDR3 region: CARTEGQVVFLIVGSGNTIYF. CDR3 nucleotide sequence: TGTGCCAGAACCGAGGGACAGGTTGTTTTTCTGATCGTTGGTTCTGGAAACACCATATATTTT.